A single sample is the source of the 14 T cell receptor beta chains below, sequenced in a study of T-cell memory formation after mild COVID-19 (dated by TCRdb to the early 2020s). The library was made by 5' RACE. Sequencing took place on an Illumina NovaSeq 6000. Using fastp trimming at Q25 and MiXCR clonotype assembly, TCRdb reanalyzed the public sequencing data and kept in-frame beta chains. Entries are consolidated by CDR3 protein sequence, retaining the most common genes and DNA. The table for this sample lists about 560,000 distinct CDR3 sequences; about a fifth of them were counted only once. Jointly, the top ten make up approximately 8.4% of the sample. Sample: PBMCs or a T cell subset sorted from them (not recorded which). Every receptor here comes from an adult woman who had mild COVID-19 (a few samples of this study predate the infection). The sample titles of this study are shuffled in the database, so cell type and time point are left out; the donor was told from shared clones.

This clonotype was detected a few times. The chain joins TRBV6-5 to TRBJ1-1; a weak D match, TRBD1 (6 bases). Germline V gene data show CDR1 as MNHEY and CDR2 as SVGAGI. With 0 bases removed from V and 4 bases from J, the gap between germline ends came to 12 bases. This CDR3 has 15 amino acids. The CDR3 loop reads CASSYSGGPSTEAFF. DNA for the CDR3: TGTGCCAGCAGTTACTCAGGGGGGCCGAGCACTGAAGCTTTCTTT.

The table lists this clonotype with many counts. The chain employs TRBV5-5 and TRBJ1-2; 9 bases line up with TRBD1. V dropped 4 bases and J dropped 1; count of bases not matched to a gene: 11. The CDR3 is 17 residues long. Germline V gene lookup returns CDR1 SGHKS and CDR2 YYEKEE (reference sequence). The CDR3 coding sequence is TGTGCCAGCAGCGGGGTATCCTGGACAGGGGATAACTATGGCTACACCTTC. It encodes CASSGVSWTGDNYGYTF.

A few counts support this clonotype. The V call is TRBV12-3 or TRBV12-4, the J call TRBJ1-5; D is undetermined. Trimming left V 4 bases short and J 4 bases short, with 5 bases between. This CDR3 is built from 12 residues. The CDR3 coding sequence is TGTGCCAGCAGTTCCTATAATCAGCCCCAGCATTTT. This translates into CASSSYNQPQHF.

The chain carries TRBV3-1 and TRBJ2-2; 8 bases agree with TRBD2. In germline, CDR1 is LGHDT, CDR2 YNNKEL (reference sequence). This CDR3 is built from 15 residues. With V trimmed by 4 bases and J by 5 bases, 6 bases remained unmatched. CDR3 bases: TGTGCCAGCAGCCCCGCACCGGGGGGGACCGGGGAGCTGTTTTTT. Protein: CASSPAPGGTGELFF.

V gene TRBV5-6 combines with J gene TRBJ1-5; weak D call: TRBD1 (5 bases). V gave up 0 bases and J gave up 0 bases, with 7 bases separating them. The CDR3 runs to 15 residues. Germline V gives CDR1 SGHDT, CDR2 YYEEEE. CDR3 sequence: CASSLGQYSNQPQHF. The CDR3, as DNA: TGTGCCAGCAGCTTGGGACAGTATAGCAATCAGCCCCAGCATTTT.

This clonotype was counted between two and nine times. J is TRBJ2-4 and V is TRBV20-1, with D possibly matching TRBD1 (6 bases). This CDR3 is built from 14 residues. Germline V CDR1 and CDR2: DFQATT, SNEGSKA (reference sequence). Trimming removed 4 bases from V and 5 bases from J, with 15 bases in between. The CDR3 here is CSAKSLGHQNIQYF. In DNA, the CDR3 is TGCAGTGCTAAGTCTCTGGGACATCAAAACATTCAGTACTTC.

The V call is TRBV5-6, the J call TRBJ2-2; 8 bases are a match to TRBD1. After removal of 10 bases from V and 7 bases from J, the junction contained 15 bases not matched to a gene. The CDR3 totals 15 residues. CDR1 is SGHDT, CDR2 YYEEEE, per germline. This CDR3 is CAGARTGYFVGELFF. The CDR3 DNA reads TGTGCCGGAGCTCGGACAGGGTATTTCGTCGGGGAGCTGTTTTTT.

In this sample, this clonotype turned up many times. The chain recombines TRBV7-6 with TRBJ2-3; D remains ambiguous. The germline V and J ends were trimmed by 2 bases and 3 bases, with 12 bases remaining between them. Germline lookup yields CDR1 SGHVS and CDR2 FNYEAQ. There are 15 residues in the CDR3. The CDR3 loop reads CASSLLGAGTDTQYF. CDR3 nucleotide sequence: TGTGCCAGCAGCTTACTCGGAGCCGGTACAGATACGCAGTATTTT. Together with reference TRBV7-6 and TRBJ2-3, the CDR3 gives the full variable domain: GAGVSQSPRYKVTKRGQDVALRCDPISGHVSLYWYRQALGQGPEFLTYFNYEAQQDKSGLPNDRFSAERPEGSISTLTIQRTEQRDSAMYRCASSLLGAGTDTQYFGPGTRLTVL.

This clonotype was observed a few times. The CDR3 DNA reads as TGTGCCACCAGCAGAGCTTCAGGCCCCACGGAGACCCAGTACTTC. Its protein product is CATSRASGPTETQYF. V usage is TRBV15 and J usage is TRBJ2-5; no reliable D call. Germline CDR1 reads LNHNV; CDR2 reads YYDKDF (reference sequence). The length of the CDR3 is 15 residues. V was clipped by 1 base and J by 5 bases, with 14 bases between them.

The chain has TRBV6-1 and TRBJ2-1; D perhaps matches TRBD2 (7 bases). The CDR3 sequence is 16 residues long. V shed 2 bases and J shed 8 bases, with 19 bases lying between them. CDR1 is MNHNS, CDR2 SASEGT, per germline. The CDR3 protein is CASSELAGALLDEQFF. CDR3 DNA: TGTGCCAGCAGTGAACTCGCGGGGGCCTTGTTGGATGAGCAGTTCTTC.

The CDR3 DNA sequence: TGCGCCAGCAGCTTGGCCGAGGGACTCACTGAAGCTTTCTTT. This translates into CASSLAEGLTEAFF. The chain has TRBV5-1 and TRBJ1-1; D is perhaps TRBD1 (5 bases). Trimming pared 0 bases from V and 4 bases from J, leaving 10 bases between. The CDR3 contains 14 residues. Germline V lookup: CDR1 SGHRS, CDR2 YFSETQ.

Only a few counts were recorded for this clonotype. The V and J genes are TRBV20-1 and TRBJ2-1; 11 positions agree with TRBD2. The CDR3 consists of 14 residues. J lost 6 bases, V lost 1 base, and 2 bases had no gene match. Germline loops: CDR1 DFQATT, CDR2 SNEGSKA (reference sequence). This CDR3 reads CSARGSGGANEQFF. The CDR3 nucleotides read TGCAGTGCTAGAGGTAGCGGGGGGGCCAATGAGCAGTTCTTC.

This clonotype has just a few counts. Here the CDR3 DNA reads TGTGCCAGCAGTGTATTGCCGGCAGGGGCGACGCAGTATTTT. Its translation: CASSVLPAGATQYF. V and J are TRBV25-1 and TRBJ2-3, with TRBD1 as a possible D gene (6 bases). V dropped 4 bases and J dropped 9 bases, with 17 bases sitting between them. The CDR3 runs 14 residues. Germline V gene lookup returns CDR1 MGHDK and CDR2 SYGVNS.

V is TRBV5-1 and J is TRBJ2-5; no firm D call. CDR3 length: 16 residues. Looked up from germline, CDR1 is SGHRS and CDR2 is YFSETQ. The V end lost 0 bases, the J end lost 6 bases, and 18 bases lay between the germline ends. Here the CDR3 reads CASSLDVALSGQTQYF. CDR3 sequence (DNA): TGCGCCAGCAGCTTGGACGTTGCTCTTTCAGGACAGACCCAGTACTTC.